The following is a T cell receptor beta chain sequence with its context. This clone's antigen is unknown. No base quality values were provided; no much bigger clone lies one nucleotide off. Measured from the cysteine to the phenylalanine, the CDR3 is 15 residues long. Only the CDR3 part of the read is kept: 45 bases, read in frame from the first base. The germline V gene (reference sequence) gives CDR1 as MNHNY and CDR2 as SVGAGI. Trimming removed 4 bases from V and 6 bases from J; the gene matches leave 12 bases unexplained. The trial excluded patients who had a history of autoimmune disease or who were on systemic immunosuppression. Peripheral blood for TCR sequencing was drawn from every dose cohort at baseline, at cycle 4 day 1 and at cycle 7 day 1. The samples were drawn from a first-in-human, open-label, multicenter phase I dose-escalation trial of ivuxolimab. The trial enrolled adults with locally advanced or metastatic head and neck squamous cell, hepatocellular, melanoma or renal cell carcinoma. CD4+ and CD8+ T cells were sorted separately from peripheral blood before TCR sequencing.

Genomic DNA was isolated from the sorted cells so that the TCRbeta CDR3 region could be sequenced. TCRbeta CDR3 regions were sequenced using the immunoSEQ Assay. Here the immuneACCESS table is served through TCRdb, limited to in-frame sequences with V and J called. Missing clones are a known gap in these copies; in checked studies unresolved V genes cover under half, and the rest lacks a known reason. Present in this sample are roughly 70,000 clones, 82% of which were seen just once. The ten most abundant clones make up around 5% of the sample. This sample is part of a study of OX40 agonist ivuxolimab in advanced cancers. With respect to the entire study: Ivuxolimab, which targeted the costimulatory receptor OX40 (CD134), was an agonistic, fully human IgG2 monoclonal antibody. Intravenous ivuxolimab was administered to patients every 2 weeks at six dose levels: 0.01, 0.1, 0.3, 1.5, 3 and 10 mg/kg. Of the roughly 52 dose-escalation patients, hepatocellular carcinoma was present in approximately 20, melanoma in approximately 15, renal cell carcinoma in 9 and head and neck cancer in 9. The dose-escalation cohort was almost 85% male with a mean age of about 65 years, ranging from roughly 20 to 80. Patients were allowed to have had prior anti-PD-1, anti-PD-L1 or anti-CTLA-4 therapy, and more than 30% of the dose-escalation patients had previously received checkpoint inhibitors. Partial responses occurred in three dose-escalation patients, of whom one had hepatocellular carcinoma and two had cutaneous melanoma. The purpose of peripheral TCRbeta sequencing was to test whether ivuxolimab changed TCR sequence diversity and led to clonal T-cell expansion. The paper covers the monotherapy dose-escalation part of the phase I ivuxolimab trial, which included N of about 51 patients. General conclusions and limits of the study: At doses of 0.1 to 3.0 mg/kg, clonal expansion of both CD4+ and CD8+ T cells in blood was seen between baseline and week 6. After ivuxolimab, CD8+ T cells had more expanded clones than CD4+ T cells on average. In the 0.1-3.0 mg/kg groups, partial responders were among the patients with the lowest normalized peripheral clonal expansion, particularly in CD8+ T cells. Low levels of normalized T-cell clonal expansion were also seen in some patients who did not respond. The antigen specificity of the clonally expanded peripheral T cells was not determined.

The receptor was derived from an adult with an advanced solid tumor such as melanoma, head and neck, liver or kidney cancer. Sequencing used CD4+ or CD8+ T cells sorted from blood, obtained in a trial of the OX40 agonist ivuxolimab. The chain was built from TRBV6-6 and TRBJ2-7, with TRBD2 matching 7 junction bases. The bases are TGTGCCAGCAGTTCCCCTGGGGGGGTCTCTTTCGAGCAGTACTTC. The translation is CASSSPGGVSFEQYF.